Shown below are 10 T cell receptor beta chains from a single sample sequenced in a study of cytomegalovirus exposure and HLA in healthy donors. Sequencing used immunoSEQ multiplex PCR; TCRdb keeps in-frame clones, though not all of them. This table holds 110,000 or so clones, 88% found once. Sequencing was performed on PBMCs. The receptors were gathered from a man aged 18 to 30 in good health and CMV-seronegative.

J is TRBJ2-3 and V is TRBV11-2, with D possibly matching TRBD2 (5 bases). The CDR3 is 15 residues long. Germline values: CDR1 SGHAT, CDR2 FQNNGV. V lost 1 base and J 6 bases, leaving 14 bases between the germline ends. DNA of the CDR3: TGTGCCAGCAGCTTAGTAGCCAGGTGGAGGGATACGCAGTATTTT. It translates to CASSLVARWRDTQYF.

The rearrangement uses TRBV5-1 and TRBJ2-3, with TRBD2 identical over 11 bases. V was pared by 4 bases and J by 2 bases, with 6 bases of the junction left unmatched. The germline gives CDR1 SGHRS, CDR2 YFSETQ. The CDR3 loop spans 16 amino acids. CDR3 loop: CASSERLAGPTDTQYF. The CDR3 DNA reads TGCGCCAGCAGCGAAAGACTAGCGGGACCCACAGATACGCAGTATTTT.

The chain uses TRBV7-9 and TRBJ1-2; possibly TRBD1 for D (6 bases). V gave up 1 base and J gave up 5 bases, with 11 bases separating them. The CDR3 loop spans 14 amino acids. The germline CDR1 and CDR2 sequences are SEHNR and FQNEAQ (reference sequence). CDR3 in amino acids: CASSLDGGAYGYTF. The CDR3 nucleotides read TGTGCCAGCAGCTTAGATGGGGGGGCATATGGCTACACCTTC.

The rearrangement joins TRBV18 to TRBJ1-6; 8 bases fit TRBD1. After removal of 3 bases from V and 9 bases from J, the junction contained 4 bases not matched to a gene. This CDR3 has 14 amino acids. Germline CDR1 and CDR2: KGHSH and LQKENI. The CDR3 region is CASSPGQGSSPLHF. CDR3 sequence (DNA): TGTGCCAGCTCACCCGGACAGGGCAGTTCACCCCTCCACTTT. The variable domain in full, with the rest retrieved from reference TRBV18 and TRBJ1-6, is NAGVMQNPRHLVRRRGQEARLRCSPMKGHSHVYWYRQLPEEGLKFMVYLQKENIIDESGMPKERFSAEFPKEGPSILRIQQVVRGDSAAYFCASSPGQGSSPLHFGNGTRLTVT.

The rearrangement uses TRBV4-2 and TRBJ1-5, with TRBD1 matching 8 bases. The CDR3 spans 15 residues. V lost 4 bases and J lost 4; bases outside the gene matches: 6. Germline V gene lookup returns CDR1 LGHNA and CDR2 YNFKEQ. The CDR3 DNA sequence: TGTGCCAGCAGCCGGACACAGGGGGGTAATCAGCCCCAGCATTTT. This sequence encodes CASSRTQGGNQPQHF.

The rearrangement uses TRBV7-6 and TRBJ2-2; TRBD1 is a possible D gene (6 bases). This CDR3 region has 15 residues. CDR1 and CDR2 from the germline V gene are SGHVS and FNYEAQ. Between the trimmed V and J ends, which lost 3 bases and 1 base, there was a span of 9 bases. CDR3 sequence reads: CASSLGAMNTGELFF. In DNA, the CDR3 is TGTGCCAGCAGCTTGGGGGCGATGAACACCGGGGAGCTGTTTTTT.

The chain links TRBV7-8 to TRBJ2-2; tentative D call: TRBD1 (6 bases). The CDR3 runs 14 residues. Germline assignment: CDR1 SGHVS and CDR2 FQNEAQ. Trimming left V 3 bases short and J 4 bases short, with 9 bases between. The CDR3 region is CASSLGDITGELFF. As DNA, the CDR3 is TGTGCCAGCAGCTTGGGGGACATCACCGGGGAGCTGTTTTTT.

The rearrangement links TRBV27 to TRBJ1-5; 7 bases map to TRBD1. The length of the CDR3 is 15 residues. V lost 3 bases, J lost 4 bases, and 6 bases stayed unmatched. From germline, CDR1 is MNHEY and CDR2 SMNVEV (reference sequence). This CDR3 reads CASSFRTGSNQPQHF. CDR3 bases: TGTGCCAGCAGTTTTAGGACAGGCTCTAATCAGCCCCAGCATTTT.

The chain carries TRBV7-2 and TRBJ2-2, with D uncertain. CDR1 and CDR2 (germline): SGHTA, FQGNSA. CDR3 length equals 13 residues. V lost 5 bases, J lost 0 bases, and 4 bases lay in between. The CDR3 DNA sequence: TGTGCCAGCAGCCGTTCGAACACCGGGGAGCTGTTTTTT. Its translation is CASSRSNTGELFF.

The chain links TRBV5-6 to TRBJ1-1; D call uncertain. The CDR3 spans 16 residues. The germline V and J ends were trimmed by 0 bases and 0 bases, with 12 bases remaining between them. The germline V gene has CDR1 SGHDT and CDR2 YYEEEE. Here the CDR3 DNA reads TGTGCCAGCAGCTTGGCCGAGGTCCCTATGAACACTGAAGCTTTCTTT. Protein: CASSLAEVPMNTEAFF.